The clone carrying this T cell receptor (beta chain) was recorded once. The sample comes from a study of blood T cell repertoires in COVID-19. As for the study in general: COVID-19 samples from acute and convalescent phases originated in the United States, Italy and Spain. The cDNA or gDNA used as material had been derived from T cells, B-cell-depleted T cells, or PBMCs.

In the source study's methods: Reference gene primer amplification gave nucleated cell count estimates. The assay was immunoSEQ multiplex PCR, and TCRdb's table has in-frame clones only and misses some. V, J and clone size derive from that table, while D and trimming were established from the DNA sequence. The sample lists a few hundred thousand clones; around 80% were seen once. The germline V gene encodes CDR1 SGHRS and CDR2 YFSETQ. Trimming at V came to 4 bases and at J to 2 bases, leaving 8 bases not matched to a gene. This CDR3 is 17 amino acids long. The TCR comes from a woman aged 80 or older with active or convalescent COVID-19. J is TRBJ2-3 and V is TRBV5-1; 12 nucleotides align to TRBD2. Material for sequencing was peripheral blood. CDR3 in amino acids: CASSTLTSGGVTDTQYF. CDR3 nucleotide sequence: TGCGCCAGCAGCACCCTGACTAGCGGGGGAGTCACAGATACGCAGTATTTT.